Listed below are T cell receptor beta chains from one sample, sequenced in a study of CD8+CD57+ T cells in acquired aplastic anemia. One entry per CDR3 protein, called by TCRdb with MiXCR from the reads. The sample consists of 400,000 to 600,000 distinct CDR3 sequences, around 30% of them appearing once. The sample consisted of sorted CD4+, CD8+, or CD8+CD57+ T cells (not recorded which) from PBMCs. The origin of the receptors is a human donor with aplastic anemia. The CDR3 runs from the conserved cysteine through the conserved F or W. D genes are given only for firm matches.

D	V	J	CDR3
TRBD2	TRBV5-1	TRBJ2-3	CASSLEKTSGFTDTQYF
NA	TRBV7-3	TRBJ2-2	CASSLLGDGELFF
NA	TRBV4-2	TRBJ2-1	CASSPGTVTYNEQFF
NA	TRBV7-8	TRBJ1-2	CASSPPGAGGYTF
TRBD1	TRBV7-6	TRBJ2-2	CASSPRGQGITGELFF
NA	TRBV25-1	TRBJ2-3	CASSGPDTQYF
TRBD2	TRBV20-1	TRBJ2-1	CSAGSGGDHNEQFF
TRBD2	TRBV2	TRBJ2-5	CASSPSGSWVETQYF
NA	TRBV19	TRBJ1-2	CASKTLRVGYTF
TRBD1	TRBV12-3/TRBV12-4	TRBJ1-2	CASRKTTGGRGYTF
TRBD2	TRBV19	TRBJ2-7	CASSIGLAGVYEQYF
TRBD1	TRBV11-1	TRBJ1-1	CASSLGQGAFGTEAFF
NA	TRBV19	TRBJ1-1	CASSKRSQVTNTEAFF
TRBD1	TRBV2	TRBJ1-2	CASIPGQVGYTF
TRBD1	TRBV30	TRBJ1-5	CAWNRGLDQPQHF
NA	TRBV2	TRBJ2-7	CASSLAGDEQYF
TRBD1	TRBV30	TRBJ1-6	CAWSDRENSPLHF